This T cell receptor beta chain is drawn from a study of T cell repertoires in cytomegalovirus infection. Study background: Selection of CMV epitopes for the study included recently identified HLA-C-restricted and well-studied HLA-B-restricted ones. Public TCR beta signatures were indicative of both CMV infection and a matching HLA type.

This clonotype was seen only a few times. Its target is unknown. MiXCR was run by TCRdb on the reads, yielding one entry per CDR3 protein. Of about half a million distinct CDR3 sequences listed, roughly 43% were seen once; the top ten hold about two fifths. Germline assignment: CDR1 SGHTA and CDR2 FQGNSA. The CDR3 length is 13 residues. Trimming stripped 4 bases from V and 3 bases from J, with 10 bases between. Source: cultured PBMCs, taken from culture after CMV antigen stimulation. The TCR sequence derives from a human donor in good health (CMV status not recorded). Some clones in this sample may be carry-over from other donors' samples. The gene calls are TRBV7-2 and TRBJ2-7; a possible D gene is TRBD2 (6 bases). DNA for the CDR3: TGTGCCAGCAGCTCCCGGGACTTCTACGAGCAGTACTTC. It yields the protein CASSSRDFYEQYF. Looking up the rest from reference TRBV7-2 and TRBJ2-7 gives the full variable domain: GAGVSQSPSNKVTEKGKDVELRCDPISGHTALYWYRQSLGQGLEFLIYFQGNSAPDKSGLPSDRFSAERTGGSVSTLTIQRTQQEDSAVYLCASSSRDFYEQYFGPGTRLTVT.